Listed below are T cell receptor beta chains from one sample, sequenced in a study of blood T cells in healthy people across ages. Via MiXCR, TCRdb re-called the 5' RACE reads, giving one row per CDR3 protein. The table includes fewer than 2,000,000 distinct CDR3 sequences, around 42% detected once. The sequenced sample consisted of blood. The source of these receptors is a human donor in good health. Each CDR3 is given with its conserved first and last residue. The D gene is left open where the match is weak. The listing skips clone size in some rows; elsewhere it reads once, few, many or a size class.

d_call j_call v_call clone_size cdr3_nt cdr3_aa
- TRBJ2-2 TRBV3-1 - TGTGCCAGCAGCCAAGAAAGGCGTACTGGGGGCACCGGGGAGCTGTTTTTT CASSQERRTGGTGELFF
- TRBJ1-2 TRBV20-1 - TGCAGTGCTAGGGGGCCCGCCGGCTACACCTTC CSARGPAGYTF
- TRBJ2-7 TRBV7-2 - TGTGCCAGTCTCCAAAGCCGGGACTCCTCCTACGAGCAGTACTTC CASLQSRDSSYEQYF
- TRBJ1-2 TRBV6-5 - TGTGCCAGCAGTCCAGGGGCCTCTAATGGCTACACCTTC CASSPGASNGYTF
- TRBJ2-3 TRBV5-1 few TGCGCCAGCAGCATAGAGAGGGGGACAGATACGCAGTATTTT CASSIERGTDTQYF
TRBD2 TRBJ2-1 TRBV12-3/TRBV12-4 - TGTGCCAGCAGTCCCCCTAGCGGGGTAAGGTACAATGAGCAGTTCTTC CASSPPSGVRYNEQFF
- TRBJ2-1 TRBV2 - TGTGCCAGCAGTGACGGACTCCACAATGAGCAGTTCTTC CASSDGLHNEQFF
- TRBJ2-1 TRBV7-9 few TGTGCCAGCAGCACCGGACATGAGCAGTTCTTC CASSTGHEQFF
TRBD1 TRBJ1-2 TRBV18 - TGTGCCAGCTCACCAGTAAAGGGACAGCCTAACTATGGCTACACCTTC CASSPVKGQPNYGYTF
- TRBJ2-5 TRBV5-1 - TGCGCCAGCAGCTTGGCCGTCGCCTCTGGGACCCAGTACTTC CASSLAVASGTQYF
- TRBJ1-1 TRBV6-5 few TGTGCCAGCAGTTACTCTTCTCGGGGAGCGAACACTGAAGCTTTCTTT CASSYSSRGANTEAFF
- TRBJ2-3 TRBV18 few TGTGCCAGTGGGCCCTTCACAGATACGCAGTATTTT CASGPFTDTQYF
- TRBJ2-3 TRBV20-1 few TGCAGTGCATTGTATGGTGGGGGGCTGTACACAGATACGCAGTATTTT CSALYGGGLYTDTQYF
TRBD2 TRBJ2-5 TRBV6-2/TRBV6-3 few TGTGCCAGCAGTTACGGCATAATGAGGACTAGCGGAGAACAAGAGACCCAGTACTTC CASSYGIMRTSGEQETQYF
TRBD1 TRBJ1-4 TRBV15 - TGTGCCACCAGCAGAAAAGCCGGGACAGGGGGCGCAGAACTGTTTTTT CATSRKAGTGGAELFF
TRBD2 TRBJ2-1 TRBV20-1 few TGCAGTGCTCAACCCGACCCCCTAGCGGGGGTGCAGTTCTTC CSAQPDPLAGVQFF
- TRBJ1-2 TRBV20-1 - TGCAGTGCTAGTAGCGACGGCCACTATGGCTACACCTTC CSASSDGHYGYTF
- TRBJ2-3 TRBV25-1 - TGTGCCAGCAGTGAATATGGATCGACTGGGAGCACAGATACGCAGTATTTT CASSEYGSTGSTDTQYF
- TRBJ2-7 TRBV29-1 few TGCAGCGTTGAAAGCAGAGGCTCCTACAATGAGCAGTACTTC CSVESRGSYNEQYF
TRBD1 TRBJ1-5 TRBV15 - TGTGCCACCGCACCGGGACAGGGGAATCAGCCCCAGCATTTT CATAPGQGNQPQHF
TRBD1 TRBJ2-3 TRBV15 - TGTGCCACCAGGGACAGGCCTAGCACAGATACGCAGTATTTT CATRDRPSTDTQYF
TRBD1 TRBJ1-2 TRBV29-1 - TGCAGCGTTGGCCGTACAGGGGCTAACTATGGCTACACCTTC CSVGRTGANYGYTF
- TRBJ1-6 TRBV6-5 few TGTGCCAGCAGATCGAGCTCCTATAATTCACCCCTCCACTTT CASRSSSYNSPLHF
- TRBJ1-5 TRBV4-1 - TGCGCCAGCAGCCACTCGAGTCAGCCCCAGCATTTT CASSHSSQPQHF
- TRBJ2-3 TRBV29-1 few TGCAGCGTTGAATTGGAAGGGACCGCAGATACGCAGTATTTT CSVELEGTADTQYF
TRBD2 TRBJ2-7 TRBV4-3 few TGCGCCAGCAGCCAAGAGGAGCGGGGGTCCTACGAGCAGTACTTC CASSQEERGSYEQYF
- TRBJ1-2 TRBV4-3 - TGCGCCAGCAGCCAACACATGGGAAACTATGGCTACACCTTC CASSQHMGNYGYTF
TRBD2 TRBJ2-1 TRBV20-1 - TGCAGTGCTATTAGCGGGGGGGCCAATGAGCAGTTCTTC CSAISGGANEQFF
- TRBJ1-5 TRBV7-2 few TGTGCCAGCAGCTTACGACCCCTAGGGAATCAGCCCCAGCATTTT CASSLRPLGNQPQHF
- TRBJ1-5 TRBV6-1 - TGTGCCAGCAGGGCCCGAGCGGGCCAGGGATCTTATCAGCCCCAGCATTTT CASRARAGQGSYQPQHF
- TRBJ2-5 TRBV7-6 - TGTGCCAGCAGCTTTACGCCACTCCAAAAGACCCAGTACTTC CASSFTPLQKTQYF
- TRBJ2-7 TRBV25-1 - TGTGCCAGGGAGGGGCAACCTGATGAAGAGCAGTACTTC CAREGQPDEEQYF
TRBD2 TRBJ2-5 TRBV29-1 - TGCAGCGTTGACCATAGCGGGGGCCTACAAGAGACCCAGTACTTC CSVDHSGGLQETQYF
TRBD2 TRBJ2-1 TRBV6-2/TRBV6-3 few TGTGCCAGCAGTTTTGGCGGGGGGGATTATTATCAGTTCTTC CASSFGGGDYYQFF
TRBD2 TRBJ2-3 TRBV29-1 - TGCAGCGTTGAAGAAGCAGAAGCGGGGGGCACAGATACGCAGTATTTT CSVEEAEAGGTDTQYF
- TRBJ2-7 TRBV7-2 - TGTGCCAGCAGCCCGATCCGCTCCAACTACGAGCAGTACTTC CASSPIRSNYEQYF
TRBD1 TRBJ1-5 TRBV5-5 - TGTGCCAGCAGCGGAGGACAGGACTTAGGGCCCCAGCATTTT CASSGGQDLGPQHF
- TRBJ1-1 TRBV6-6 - TGTGCCAGCAGTTACGGTGATTCGAACACTGAAGCTTTCTTT CASSYGDSNTEAFF